This T cell receptor (beta chain) was captured in a study of post-analysis software for immune sequencing data. Study background: There were relapsing-remitting, secondary progressive and progressive-relapsing multiple sclerosis among the disease courses included.

In its sample, this clonotype was seen a few times. The antigen remains unidentified. cDNA libraries for TCR beta contained unique molecular identifiers. TCRdb redid the calling of the PCR reads with MiXCR, one entry per CDR3 protein. The table includes about 400,000 distinct CDR3 sequences, around a third detected once. Study-wide results and caveats: Among multiple sclerosis patients, normalized Chao1 diversity was significantly below that of controls. Elevated frequency relative to controls characterized several TRBV segments in patients, TRBV5-6, TRBV5-1 and TRBV20-1 among them.

The germline V gene encodes CDR1 SGHTA and CDR2 FQGNSA. The ends lost 4 bases at V and 9 bases at J; junction bases unmatched: 8. The CDR3 is 15 residues long. Sequenced input: blood. The gene calls are TRBV7-2 and TRBJ2-1, with 11 bases lining up with TRBD2. The TCR comes from a girl aged 5-17 years with multiple sclerosis. The CDR3 sequence is CASSSLAGGQGEQFF. CDR3 nucleotides: TGTGCCAGCAGCTCCCTAGCGGGGGGCCAGGGTGAGCAGTTCTTC. The variable domain in full, completed from reference TRBV7-2 and TRBJ2-1, reads GAGVSQSPSNKVTEKGKDVELRCDPISGHTALYWYRQSLGQGLEFLIYFQGNSAPDKSGLPSDRFSAERTGGSVSTLTIQRTQQEDSAVYLCASSSLAGGQGEQFFGPGTRLTVL.